The source of this TCR beta chain is a study of control samples from healthy donors and cancer patients. From germline, CDR1 is SGDLS and CDR2 YYNGEE. This CDR3 has 18 residues. After removal of 0 bases from V and 3 bases from J, the junction contained 10 bases not matched to a gene. Produced via immunoSEQ multiplex PCR; TCRdb's table is partial and in-frame only. The sample includes more than 95,000 clones, 75% to 90% of them seen just once. This TCR was sampled from a man in his 60s with lung cancer. The sequencing input was PBMCs. The rearrangement uses TRBV9 and TRBJ1-4, with 8 nucleotides matching TRBD1. CDR3 sequence: CASSVGQGKYVPNEKLFF. CDR3 DNA sequence: TGTGCCAGCAGCGTAGGACAGGGGAAATACGTACCTAATGAAAAACTGTTTTTT.